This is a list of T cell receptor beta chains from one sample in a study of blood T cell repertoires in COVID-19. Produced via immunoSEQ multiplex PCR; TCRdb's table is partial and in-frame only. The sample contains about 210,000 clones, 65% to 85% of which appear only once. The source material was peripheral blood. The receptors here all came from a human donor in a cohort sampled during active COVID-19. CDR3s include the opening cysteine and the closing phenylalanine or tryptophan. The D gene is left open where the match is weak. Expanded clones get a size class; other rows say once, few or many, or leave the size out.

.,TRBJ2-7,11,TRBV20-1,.,CSAQTGYEQYF,TGCAGTGCCCAGACGGGATACGAGCAGTACTTC
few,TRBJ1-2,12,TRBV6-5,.,CASSLRGYGYTF,TGTGCCAGCAGCCTCAGGGGTTATGGCTACACCTTC
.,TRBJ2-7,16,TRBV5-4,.,CASSLAGVAESYEQYF,TGTGCCAGCAGCTTGGCCGGCGTAGCTGAGTCCTACGAGCAGTACTTC
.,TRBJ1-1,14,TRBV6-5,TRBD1,CASSPDRGDTEAFF,TGTGCCAGCAGCCCGGACAGGGGTGACACTGAAGCTTTCTTT
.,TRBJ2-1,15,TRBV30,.,CAWSIGSGFYNEQFF,TGTGCCTGGAGTATCGGGTCCGGGTTCTACAATGAGCAGTTCTTC
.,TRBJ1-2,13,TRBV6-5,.,CASSYIGGGGYTF,TGTGCCAGCAGTTATATAGGGGGGGGCGGCTACACCTTC
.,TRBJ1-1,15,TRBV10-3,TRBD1,CAASPGTGLGTEAFF,TGTGCCGCCAGTCCCGGGACAGGGTTGGGCACTGAAGCTTTCTTT
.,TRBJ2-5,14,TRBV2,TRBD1,CASKNDRGQETQYF,TGTGCCAGCAAGAACGACAGGGGACAAGAGACCCAGTACTTC
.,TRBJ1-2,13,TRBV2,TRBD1,CASSDPDRDGYTF,TGTGCCAGCAGTGATCCCGACAGGGATGGCTACACCTTC
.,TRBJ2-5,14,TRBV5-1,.,CASSSESYQETQYF,TGCGCCAGCAGCTCCGAGTCCTACCAAGAGACCCAGTACTTC
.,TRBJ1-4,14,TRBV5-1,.,CASSLGTAGEKLFF,TGCGCCAGCAGCTTGGGTACAGCGGGGGAAAAACTGTTTTTT
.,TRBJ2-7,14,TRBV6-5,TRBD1,CASSMGQGAGVQYF,TGTGCCAGCAGTATGGGACAGGGAGCGGGTGTGCAGTACTTC
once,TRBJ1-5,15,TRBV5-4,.,CASSPVPGEGQPQHF,TGTGCCAGCAGCCCCGTTCCGGGGGAGGGTCAGCCCCAGCATTTT
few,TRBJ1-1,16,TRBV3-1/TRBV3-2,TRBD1,CASSHIGTGLNTEAFF,TGTGCCAGCAGCCATATAGGGACAGGGCTGAACACTGAAGCTTTCTTT
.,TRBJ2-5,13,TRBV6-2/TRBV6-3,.,CASSYDYQGTQYF,TGTGCCAGCAGTTACGACTATCAAGGGACCCAGTACTTC
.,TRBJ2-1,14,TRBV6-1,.,CASSEGAPGNEQFF,TGTGCCAGCAGTGAAGGGGCGCCGGGGAATGAGCAGTTCTTC
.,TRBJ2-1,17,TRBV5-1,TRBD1,CASSYRTGGGIYNEQFF,TGCGCCAGCAGCTACCGGACAGGGGGCGGTATCTACAATGAGCAGTTCTTC
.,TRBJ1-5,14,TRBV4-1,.,CASSRGQPNQPQHF,TGCGCCAGCAGCCGAGGACAGCCGAATCAGCCCCAGCATTTT
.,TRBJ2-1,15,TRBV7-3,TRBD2,CASSAGSGGYNEQFF,TGTGCCAGCAGCGCCGGGAGCGGGGGATACAATGAGCAGTTCTTC
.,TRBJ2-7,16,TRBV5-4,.,CASSLGVGGTGREQYF,TGTGCCAGCAGCTTGGGGGTTGGGGGGACCGGGCGCGAGCAGTACTTC
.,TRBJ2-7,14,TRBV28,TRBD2,CASSSGTGGSEQYF,TGTGCCAGCAGTTCCGGGACGGGAGGGTCCGAGCAGTACTTC
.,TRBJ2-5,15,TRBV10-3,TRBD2,CAISESGAGVETQYF,TGTGCCATCAGTGAGTCCGGAGCGGGGGTTGAGACCCAGTACTTC
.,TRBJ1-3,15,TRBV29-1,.,CSVTLVGGSGNTIYF,TGCAGCGTCACCCTAGTGGGGGGCTCTGGAAACACCATATATTTT
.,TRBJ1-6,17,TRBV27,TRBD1,CASSLTGVLRGISPLHF,TGTGCCAGCAGTTTAACAGGGGTGCTACGAGGAATTTCACCCCTCCACTTT
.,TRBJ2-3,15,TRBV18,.,CASSLTAGVTDTQYF,TGTGCCAGCTCACTGACGGCAGGGGTTACAGATACGCAGTATTTT
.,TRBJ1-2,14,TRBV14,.,CASSHLGANYGYTF,TGTGCCAGCAGCCACCTGGGCGCTAACTATGGCTACACCTTC